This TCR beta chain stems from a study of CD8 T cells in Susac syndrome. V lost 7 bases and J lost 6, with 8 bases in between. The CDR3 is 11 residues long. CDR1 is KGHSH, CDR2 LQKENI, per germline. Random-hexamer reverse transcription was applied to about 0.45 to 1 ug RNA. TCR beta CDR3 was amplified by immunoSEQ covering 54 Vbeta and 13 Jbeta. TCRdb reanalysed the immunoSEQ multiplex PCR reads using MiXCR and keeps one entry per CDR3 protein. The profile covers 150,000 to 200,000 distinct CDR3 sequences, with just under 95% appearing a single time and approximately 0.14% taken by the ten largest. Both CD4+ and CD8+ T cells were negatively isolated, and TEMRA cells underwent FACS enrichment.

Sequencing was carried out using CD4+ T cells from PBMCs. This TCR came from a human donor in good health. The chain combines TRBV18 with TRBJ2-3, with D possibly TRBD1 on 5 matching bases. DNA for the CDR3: TGTGCCAGCTTAGGGGCGGATACGCAGTATTTT. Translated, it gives CASLGADTQYF.